A single T cell receptor (beta chain) is shown here with its context. The data were taken from a study of T cell changes during pregnancy in multiple sclerosis. Per germline, CDR1 MNHEY and CDR2 SMNVEV (reference sequence). V lost 2 bases to trimming and J lost 8 bases; unmatched junction nucleotides: 4. The length of the CDR3 is 14 residues. Using immunoSEQ multiplex PCR, the repertoire was profiled, and TCRdb retains in-frame clones only, with some absent. Among 25,000 to 35,000 clones listed, about 91% were seen once. This specimen consisted of CD8+ T cells from peripheral blood mononuclear cells, obtained in the second trimester of pregnancy. The receptor comes from a female donor with multiple sclerosis, enrolled in a pregnancy study. V and J are TRBV27 and TRBJ1-4; 8 positions match TRBD1. CDR3 loop: CASSLQGAREKLFF. In DNA, the CDR3 is TGTGCCAGCAGTTTACAGGGGGCGCGAGAAAAACTGTTTTTT.